This T cell receptor beta chain was retrieved from a study of blood T cell repertoires in COVID-19. As for the study in general: Material from acute and convalescent COVID-19 was sourced from the United States, Italy and Spain. Nucleic acid was either cDNA or gDNA, and it came from T cells, B-cell-depleted T cells, or PBMCs.

The CDR3 is 15 residues long. J lost 3 bases, V lost 4 bases, and 5 bases had no gene match. Germline-derived CDR1 and CDR2 are LNHDA and SQIVND (reference sequence). As handled by the study authors: For nucleated cells, counts were estimated from reference gene primer amplification. Profiling relied on immunoSEQ multiplex PCR, and the TCRdb table lists in-frame clones only, not all of them. From that table come the V and J calls and clone size; the DNA was used to work out D and trimming. The sample carries about 100,000 clones, 81% recorded once. The count of this clone is one. This TCR was recovered from a man aged 55-75 years with acute or convalescent COVID-19. The chain is built from TRBV19 and TRBJ2-1, with 8 bases fitting TRBD1. The sample was peripheral blood. The CDR3 sequence: CASSNTGGLYNEQFF. As DNA, the CDR3 is TGTGCCAGTAGTAATACAGGGGGTCTCTACAATGAGCAGTTCTTC.